This T cell receptor beta chain stems from a study of blood T cell repertoires in COVID-19. The study assigned cohorts using participant-reported clinical history. Clones were read by immunoSEQ multiplex PCR, and TCRdb kept only the in-frame ones, dropping some. The sample lists a few hundred thousand clones, around nine tenths occurring once. This CDR3 is built from 12 residues. CDR1 SQVTM and CDR2 ANQGSEA come from the germline V gene. Sequenced input: PBMCs or T cells enriched from blood (not recorded which). This clonotype originated in a woman aged 18-29 years who had recovered from COVID-19. The chain carries TRBV29-1 and TRBJ2-3; tentative D call: TRBD1 (6 bases). Written as DNA, the CDR3 is TGCCCCCAGGGGCCCTTCACAGATACGCAGTATTTT. It is translated as CPQGPFTDTQYF.